The T cell receptor beta chain under discussion was sequenced for a study of blood T cell repertoires in COVID-19. In the study overall: Sites across the United States, Italy and Spain contributed samples from acute and convalescent COVID-19.

The protocol was immunoSEQ multiplex PCR, while the TCRdb copy is restricted to in-frame clones and leaves out a portion. The top ten clones hold about 7% of a sample with under 150,000 clones, roughly 80% of them seen once. V was clipped by 0 bases and J by 0 bases; unmatched bases: 7. Germline lookup yields CDR1 SGHTA and CDR2 FQGNSA. The CDR3 length is 18 residues. The rearrangement uses TRBV7-2 and TRBJ2-1, with 8 bases aligning to TRBD2. The sequence derives from a human donor in a cohort sampled during active COVID-19. The sequencing input was peripheral blood. The CDR3 DNA reads as TGTGCCAGCAGCTTAGCTGCCAGCGGGGGTAGCTCCTACAATGAGCAGTTCTTC. Its translation is CASSLAASGGSSYNEQFF.